Shown below are 30 T cell receptor beta chains from a single sample sequenced in a study of cytomegalovirus exposure and HLA in healthy donors. Amplification used 60 Vbeta primers and 13 Jbeta primers. Assay used: immunoSEQ multiplex PCR; TCRdb lists only in-frame clones, some missing. Among 100,000 to 150,000 clones listed, around four fifths were seen once. Sample: PBMCs. The receptors stem from a woman in her forties in good health and CMV-seropositive.

The chain carries TRBV5-4 and TRBJ2-2, with 8 positions matching TRBD2. There are 15 residues in the CDR3. Germline V lookup: CDR1 SGHNT, CDR2 YYREEE (reference sequence). V shed 4 bases, J shed 4 bases, and the junction held 6 bases outside the gene matches. This CDR3 is CASSPGRGSTGELFF. As DNA, the CDR3 is TGTGCCAGCAGCCCCGGGAGGGGGTCCACCGGGGAGCTGTTTTTT.

This clone appeared a single time. The chain employs TRBV7-9 and TRBJ2-1; 7 bases match TRBD2. V lost 0 bases, J lost 4 bases, and 3 bases stayed unmatched. Germline V gene data show CDR1 as SEHNR and CDR2 as FQNEAQ (reference sequence). The CDR3 runs 15 residues. The CDR3 loop is CASSLAGGNYNEQFF. The CDR3 DNA reads TGTGCCAGCAGCTTAGCGGGAGGGAATTACAATGAGCAGTTCTTC.

This clone was detected once. The chain employs TRBV27 and TRBJ2-7; TRBD1 agrees at 12 bases. CDR1 and CDR2 from the germline V gene are MNHEY and SMNVEV (reference sequence). V shed 3 bases and J 5 bases; nucleotides not matched to a gene: 5. The CDR3 length is 15 residues. CDR3 residues: CASSFPGQGANEQYF. CDR3 sequence (DNA): TGTGCCAGCAGTTTCCCGGGACAGGGGGCAAACGAGCAGTACTTC.

The V gene is TRBV28, the J gene TRBJ2-7, with TRBD1 as a possible D gene (5 bases). Germline-derived CDR1 and CDR2 are MDHEN and SYDVKM. There are 15 residues in the CDR3. Trimming cost V 5 bases and J 1 base, with 15 bases left between them. For the CDR3, the DNA is TGTGCCAGCAGTCCCCCCCAGGGTATGTCCTACGAGCAGTACTTC. Translating gives CASSPPQGMSYEQYF.

This chain joins TRBV27 and TRBJ1-1, with D possibly matching TRBD1 (6 bases). In germline, CDR1 is MNHEY, CDR2 SMNVEV (reference sequence). The CDR3 extends over 14 amino acids. The V end was cut by 6 bases, the J end by 3 bases, with 14 bases between. The CDR3 nucleotides read TGTGCCAGCAGGGCACAGGGAGCATACACTGAAGCTTTCTTT. It translates to CASRAQGAYTEAFF.

The chain has TRBV25-1 and TRBJ2-1, with 13 bases identical to TRBD2. The CDR3 totals 17 residues. V dropped 6 bases and J dropped 0; count of bases not matched to a gene: 5. Germline lookup yields CDR1 MGHDK and CDR2 SYGVNS. CDR3 loop: CASRGTSGISSYNEQFF. In DNA form, the CDR3 reads TGTGCCAGCAGGGGGACTAGCGGGATAAGCTCCTACAATGAGCAGTTCTTC.

The genes are TRBV9 and TRBJ2-5; no clear D gene. CDR1 SGDLS and CDR2 YYNGEE come from the germline V gene. V was trimmed by 1 base and J by 2 bases, leaving 9 bases between them. The length of the CDR3 is 14 residues. The CDR3 region is CASSVFEQQETQYF. The CDR3 DNA sequence: TGTGCCAGCAGCGTATTTGAACAGCAAGAGACCCAGTACTTC.

This clone was observed a single time. The CDR3 DNA reads TGCGCCAGCACCAAAGGGGGGGGGTTTGTAACTAATGAAAAACTGTTTTTT. It translates to CASTKGGGFVTNEKLFF. The chain combines TRBV23-1 with TRBJ1-4, with D perhaps matching TRBD1 (6 bases). TRBV23-1 is classed as an ORF, of uncertain function. This CDR3 region has 17 residues. Deletions cut 7 bases from V and 1 base from J, with 19 bases between.

This chain links TRBV13 with TRBJ2-1; D is possibly TRBD1 (6 bases). Germline V CDR1 and CDR2: PRHDT, FYEKMQ (reference sequence). The CDR3 runs 15 residues. Trimming stripped 5 bases from V and 10 bases from J, with 21 bases between. The CDR3 DNA sequence: TGTGCCAGCAGCCCACAAGGGACAAATTCCGGAGAGCAGTTCTTC. Encoded protein: CASSPQGTNSGEQFF.

The gene calls are TRBV27 and TRBJ2-1; D not resolved. Per germline, CDR1 MNHEY and CDR2 SMNVEV (reference sequence). Deletions cut 9 bases from V and 0 bases from J, with 15 bases between. The CDR3 spans 15 residues. The CDR3 sequence: CASKVSQSSYNEQFF. The CDR3 nucleotides read TGTGCCAGTAAGGTTAGCCAAAGCTCCTACAATGAGCAGTTCTTC.

V usage is TRBV6-5 and J usage is TRBJ1-1; D uncertain. V shed 7 bases and J shed 7 bases, with 7 bases lying between them. Per the germline V gene, CDR1 is MNHEY and CDR2 is SVGAGI. The CDR3 loop spans 10 amino acids. This CDR3 reads CASIQFEAFF. The CDR3 DNA sequence: TGTGCCAGCATCCAGTTTGAAGCTTTCTTT.

V and J are TRBV4-1 and TRBJ1-2; 10 bases line up with TRBD1. Germline values: CDR1 MGHRA, CDR2 YSYEKL. V was pared by 1 base and J by 8 bases, with 4 bases of the junction left unmatched. The CDR3 totals 14 residues. CDR3 loop: CASSQADRGGGYTF. CDR3 DNA: TGCGCCAGCAGCCAAGCGGACAGGGGGGGCGGCTACACCTTC.

The genes are TRBV12-5 and TRBJ2-7, with 8 bases that match TRBD2. V was clipped by 5 bases and J by 2 bases; unmatched bases: 5. This CDR3 has 14 residues. Germline lookup yields CDR1 LGHNT and CDR2 FRNRAP. CDR3 amino acids: CASGPSGFPYEQYF. The CDR3 bases are TGTGCTAGTGGTCCTAGCGGGTTTCCCTACGAGCAGTACTTC.

This chain joins TRBV5-1 and TRBJ1-1, with D possibly being TRBD1 (5 bases). V was clipped by 4 bases and J by 4 bases, with 11 bases between them. Germline V gene lookup returns CDR1 SGHRS and CDR2 YFSETQ. The CDR3 is 13 amino acids. The chain's CDR3 is CASSPMGGTEAFF. In DNA form, the CDR3 reads TGCGCCAGCAGCCCCATGGGGGGCACTGAAGCTTTCTTT. Variable domain in full (rest from reference TRBV5-1 and TRBJ1-1): KAGVTQTPRYLIKTRGQQVTLSCSPISGHRSVSWYQQTPGQGLQFLFEYFSETQRNKGNFPGRFSGRQFSNSRSEMNVSTLELGDSALYLCASSPMGGTEAFFGQGTRLTVV.

The chain links TRBV27 to TRBJ1-5; TRBD1 matches 8 bases. CDR1 is MNHEY and CDR2 is SMNVEV in the germline V gene (reference sequence). The CDR3 length is 16 residues. J was trimmed by 3 bases and V by 5 bases; bases with no gene match: 9. CDR3 residues: CASSLSPTGANQPQHF. CDR3 nucleotides: TGTGCCAGCAGTCTGTCCCCGACAGGGGCCAATCAGCCCCAGCATTTT.

This sequence joins TRBV28 and TRBJ2-7, with TRBD2 matching 13 bases. Germline lookup yields CDR1 MDHEN and CDR2 SYDVKM. The CDR3 has 15 amino acids. V trimming: 7 bases; J trimming: 4 bases; junction bases outside the gene matches: 7. Here the CDR3 DNA reads TGTGCCAGCACCATAGGACTAGCGGGGGCATACGAGCAGTACTTC. As protein: CASTIGLAGAYEQYF. The full variable domain, rest sourced from reference TRBV28 and TRBJ2-7, is DVKVTQSSRYLVKRTGEKVFLECVQDMDHENMFWYRQDPGLGLRLIYFSYDVKMKEKGDIPEGYSVSREKKERFSLILESASTNQTSMYLCASTIGLAGAYEQYFGPGTRLTVT.

The rearrangement uses TRBV15 and TRBJ1-1, with 7 bases lining up with TRBD1. The J segment lost 1 base and the V segment lost 3 bases, leaving 5 bases of the junction unmatched. The CDR3 spans 15 residues. Germline values: CDR1 LNHNV, CDR2 YYDKDF (reference sequence). CDR3 sequence (DNA): TGTGCCACCAGCAGCTACAGGGGCGCGAACACTGAAGCTTTCTTT. It encodes CATSSYRGANTEAFF.

The chain carries TRBV5-1 and TRBJ1-1, with D perhaps TRBD1 (6 bases). Trimming pared 5 bases from V and 4 bases from J, leaving 12 bases between. CDR1 and CDR2 from the germline V gene are SGHRS and YFSETQ. The CDR3 covers 13 residues. Written as DNA, the CDR3 is TGCGCCAGCAGTTCCGGACAGATCACTGAAGCTTTCTTT. This encodes CASSSGQITEAFF.

The chain carries TRBV7-6 and TRBJ2-5, with a possible D match to TRBD2 (6 bases). The CDR3 is 14 residues long. The V gene lost 5 bases and the J gene lost 5 bases, with 15 bases spanning the gap. Germline V gene sequence: CDR1 SGHVS, CDR2 FNYEAQ. The CDR3 coding sequence is TGTGCCAGCAGCCGACCGGGAGTCGGGGAGACCCAGTACTTC. It is translated as CASSRPGVGETQYF.

The CDR3: CASNGVSYEQYF. The DNA for the CDR3 is TGTGCCAGCAACGGGGTTTCCTACGAGCAGTACTTC. The chain joins TRBV2 to TRBJ2-7; a weak D match, TRBD2 (5 bases). Per germline, CDR1 SNHLY and CDR2 FYNNEI. Trimming cost V 7 bases and J 1 base, with 8 bases left between them. This CDR3 is 12 amino acids long.

This chain links TRBV12-5 with TRBJ1-1, with TRBD1 matching over 7 bases. This CDR3 region has 14 residues. V dropped 7 bases and J dropped 9; count of bases not matched to a gene: 14. The V gene's germline CDR1 is LGHNT and CDR2 FRNRAP. CDR3 DNA: TGTGCTAGTGCACAAGGGACAGCAGAAATGAAAGCTTTCTTT. This gives the protein CASAQGTAEMKAFF.

The rearrangement links TRBV9 to TRBJ2-7; D might be TRBD2 (5 bases). Germline CDR1 SGDLS, CDR2 YYNGEE. The V and J ends lost 0 bases and 2 bases respectively, with 12 bases between them. The CDR3 extends over 15 amino acids. CDR3 sequence (DNA): TGTGCCAGCAGCGTAGATCCAGCGGCCGCCTACGAGCAGTACTTC. Its protein product is CASSVDPAAAYEQYF.

This chain links TRBV7-9 with TRBJ2-1, with 9 positions matching TRBD2. CDR1 SEHNR and CDR2 FQNEAQ come from the germline V gene (reference sequence). The trim removed 1 base at V and 2 bases at J, leaving 3 bases unmatched. The CDR3 has 16 residues. The CDR3 protein is CASSLGAGGAYNEQFF. CDR3 bases: TGTGCCAGCAGCTTAGGGGCGGGAGGGGCCTACAATGAGCAGTTCTTC. The full variable domain, with the rest looked up from reference TRBV7-9 and TRBJ2-1, is DTGVSQNPRHKITKRGQNVTFRCDPISEHNRLYWYRQTLGQGPEFLTYFQNEAQLEKSRLLSDRFSAERPKGSFSTLEIQRTEQGDSAMYLCASSLGAGGAYNEQFFGPGTRLTVL.

This clone was found once. This sequence joins TRBV29-1 and TRBJ2-1, with TRBD1 as a possible D gene (6 bases). The CDR3 is 13 residues long. V was pared by 3 bases and J by 3 bases, with 9 bases between. The V gene's germline CDR1 is SQVTM and CDR2 ANQGSEA. CDR3 in DNA: TGCAGCGTTGATGTCAGGGGCTACAATGAGCAGTTCTTC. This sequence encodes CSVDVRGYNEQFF.

V is TRBV27 and J is TRBJ2-7, with 8 bases aligning to TRBD1. Germline CDR1 is MNHEY and CDR2 is SMNVEV (reference sequence). V shed 3 bases and J 5 bases; nucleotides not matched to a gene: 3. CDR3 size: 13 residues. CDR3 in amino acids: CASSFNRGNEQYF. For the CDR3, the DNA is TGTGCCAGCAGTTTCAACAGGGGGAACGAGCAGTACTTC.

The genes are TRBV6-5 and TRBJ2-7, with a tentative D call TRBD1 (6 bases). The germline V and J ends were trimmed by 6 bases and 3 bases, with 15 bases remaining between them. This CDR3 comprises 14 residues. Germline loops: CDR1 MNHEY, CDR2 SVGAGI. CDR3 DNA: TGTGCCAGCAGCTCAGGGGCCCCCAACTACGAGCAGTACTTC. Amino acid sequence: CASSSGAPNYEQYF.

This chain connects TRBV29-1 to TRBJ2-7; D remains ambiguous. Between the trimmed V and J ends, which lost 1 base and 5 bases, there was a span of 18 bases. Germline CDR1 reads SQVTM; CDR2 reads ANQGSEA. CDR3 length: 15 residues. CDR3 sequence: CSVEGFGRDSDEQYF. CDR3 sequence (DNA): TGCAGCGTTGAAGGATTCGGTCGTGATTCGGACGAGCAGTACTTC.

The chain combines TRBV10-3 with TRBJ1-3; D perhaps matches TRBD1 (6 bases). The CDR3 totals 14 residues. The V gene lost 7 bases and the J gene lost 0 bases, with 10 bases spanning the gap. Per germline, CDR1 ENHRY and CDR2 SYGVKD. CDR3 region: CAIKDSGSGNTIYF. Written as DNA, the CDR3 is TGTGCCATCAAGGACAGTGGCTCTGGAAACACCATATATTTT.

The chain carries TRBV4-1 and TRBJ2-7; 13 bases match TRBD2. The trim removed 2 bases at V and 3 bases at J, leaving 4 bases unmatched. Germline V CDR1 and CDR2: MGHRA, YSYEKL. This CDR3 is 16 amino acids long. The CDR3 region has the DNA TGCGCCAGCAGCCAACAAGGGACTAGCGGGATCTACGAGCAGTACTTC. As protein: CASSQQGTSGIYEQYF.

This rearrangement joins TRBV6-1 to TRBJ2-5; D not certain. The CDR3 spans 15 residues. Trimming pared 10 bases from V and 4 bases from J, leaving 22 bases between. Looked up from germline, CDR1 is MNHNS and CDR2 is SASEGT. The CDR3 sequence: CATLQTSTPPETQYF. For the CDR3, the DNA is TGTGCCACCCTTCAGACAAGTACCCCCCCAGAGACCCAGTACTTC.